This TCR beta chain appears in the sequencing data of a study of human T cells and chemical hapten exposure. Germline V gene data show CDR1 as LNHNV and CDR2 as YYDKDF (reference sequence). With V trimmed by 1 base and J by 1 base, 9 bases remained unmatched. This CDR3 spans 17 amino acids. This clonotype was counted ten times or more. The starting material, unfractionated whole blood, was used for total RNA extraction. It was the library that attached unique molecular identifiers to individual cDNA molecules. TCRdb itself ran the reads through MiXCR, one entry per CDR3 protein. The table records more than 100,000 distinct CDR3 sequences, about 7.7% of them present only once.

This chain links TRBV15 with TRBJ1-1, with 7 nucleotides matching TRBD1. The TCR was taken from a human donor in good health. Some clones in this sample may be carry-over from other donors' samples. The sequenced sample consisted of whole blood. This CDR3 is CATSRVPRDSKNTEAFF. CDR3 nucleotides: TGTGCCACCAGCAGAGTGCCCCGGGACAGCAAGAACACTGAAGCTTTCTTT.